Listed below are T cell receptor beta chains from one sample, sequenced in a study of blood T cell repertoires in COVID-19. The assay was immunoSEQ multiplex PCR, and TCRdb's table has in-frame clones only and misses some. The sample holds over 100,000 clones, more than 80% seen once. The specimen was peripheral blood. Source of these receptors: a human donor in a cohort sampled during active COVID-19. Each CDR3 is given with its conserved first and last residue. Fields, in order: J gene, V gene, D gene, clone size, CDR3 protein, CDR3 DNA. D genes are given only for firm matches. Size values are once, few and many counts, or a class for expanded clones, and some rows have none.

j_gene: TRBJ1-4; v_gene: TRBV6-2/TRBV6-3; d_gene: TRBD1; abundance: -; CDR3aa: CASSYSIGETGTEKLFF; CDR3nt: TGTGCCAGCAGTTACTCGATTGGGGAGACAGGGACGGAAAAACTGTTTTTT
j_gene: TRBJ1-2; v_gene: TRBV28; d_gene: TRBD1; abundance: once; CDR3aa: CASSFHRGGYGYTF; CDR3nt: TGTGCCAGCAGTTTCCACAGGGGTGGCTATGGCTACACCTTC
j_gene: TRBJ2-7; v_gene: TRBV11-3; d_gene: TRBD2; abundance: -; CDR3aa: CASGSTSWGSTNYEQYF; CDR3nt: TGTGCCAGCGGATCGACTAGCTGGGGGTCGACAAACTACGAGCAGTACTTC
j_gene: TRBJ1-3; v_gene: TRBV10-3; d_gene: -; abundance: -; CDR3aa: CAIRERGTGNTIYF; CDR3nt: TGTGCCATCAGGGAAAGGGGGACTGGAAACACCATATATTTT
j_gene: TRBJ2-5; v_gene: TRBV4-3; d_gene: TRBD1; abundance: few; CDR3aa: CASSQDGTGGQETQYF; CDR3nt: TGCGCCAGCAGCCAAGATGGTACAGGGGGTCAAGAGACCCAGTACTTC
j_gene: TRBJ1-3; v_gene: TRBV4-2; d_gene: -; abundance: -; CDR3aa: CASSPRGDAGNTIYF; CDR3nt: TGTGCCAGCAGCCCTCGGGGGGACGCCGGAAACACCATATATTTT
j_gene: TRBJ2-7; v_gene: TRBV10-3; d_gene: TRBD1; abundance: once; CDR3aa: CAISEANRGRTYEQYF; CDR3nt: TGTGCCATCAGTGAGGCGAACAGGGGACGTACCTACGAGCAGTACTTC
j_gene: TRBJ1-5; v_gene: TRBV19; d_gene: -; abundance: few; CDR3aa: CASSISRISGNQPQHF; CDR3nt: TGTGCCAGTAGTATATCCAGAATTTCAGGCAATCAGCCCCAGCATTTT
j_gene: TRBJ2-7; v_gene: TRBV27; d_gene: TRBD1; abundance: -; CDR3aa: CASSRRPGQGYEQYF; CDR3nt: TGTGCCAGCAGTCGTCGCCCGGGACAGGGCTACGAGCAGTACTTC
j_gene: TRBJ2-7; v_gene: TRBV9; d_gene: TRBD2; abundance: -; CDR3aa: CASSVGLAGAGSSYEQYF; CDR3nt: TGTGCCAGCAGCGTAGGACTAGCGGGAGCCGGAAGCTCCTACGAGCAGTACTTC
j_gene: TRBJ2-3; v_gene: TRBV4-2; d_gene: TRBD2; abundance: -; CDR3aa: CASSQATGLAGGLGGDTQYF; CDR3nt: TGTGCCAGCAGCCAAGCTACCGGACTAGCGGGAGGGCTCGGGGGAGATACGCAGTATTTT
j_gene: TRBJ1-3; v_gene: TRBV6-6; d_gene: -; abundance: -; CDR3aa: CASSLRGGVGNTIYF; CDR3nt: TGTGCCAGCAGTCTAAGGGGAGGGGTTGGAAACACCATATATTTT
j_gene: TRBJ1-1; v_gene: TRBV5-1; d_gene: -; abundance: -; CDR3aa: CASSLDTNYPEAFF; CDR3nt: TGCGCCAGCAGCTTGGACACTAATTACCCTGAAGCTTTCTTT
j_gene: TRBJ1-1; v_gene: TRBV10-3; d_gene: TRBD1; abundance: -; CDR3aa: CATRTGMANTEAFF; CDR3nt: TGTGCCACCCGGACAGGGATGGCGAACACTGAAGCTTTCTTT
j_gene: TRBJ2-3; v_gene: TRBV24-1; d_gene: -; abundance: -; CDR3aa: CATSDQTRLPSTDTQYF; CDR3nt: TGTGCCACCAGTGATCAAACTAGACTACCTAGCACAGATACGCAGTATTTT
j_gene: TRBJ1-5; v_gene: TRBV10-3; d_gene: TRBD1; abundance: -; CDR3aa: CATAQTGTGVNQPQHF; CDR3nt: TGTGCCACCGCACAGACCGGGACAGGGGTTAATCAGCCCCAGCATTTT
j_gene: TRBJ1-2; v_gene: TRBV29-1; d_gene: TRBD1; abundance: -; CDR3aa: CSTPGQGVYGYTF; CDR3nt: TGCAGCACACCGGGACAGGGGGTTTATGGCTACACCTTC
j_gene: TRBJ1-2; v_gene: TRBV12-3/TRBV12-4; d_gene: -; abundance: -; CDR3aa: CASSLNYGYTF; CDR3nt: TGTGCCAGCAGTCTTAACTATGGCTACACCTTC
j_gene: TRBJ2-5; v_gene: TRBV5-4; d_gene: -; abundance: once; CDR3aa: CASSYEGSQYF; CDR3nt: TGTGCCAGCAGCTACGAGGGCTCCCAGTACTTC
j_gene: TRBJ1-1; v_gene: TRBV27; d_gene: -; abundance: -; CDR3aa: CASRGARGLGAFF; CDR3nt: TGTGCCAGCAGGGGCGCTCGGGGACTGGGGGCTTTCTTT
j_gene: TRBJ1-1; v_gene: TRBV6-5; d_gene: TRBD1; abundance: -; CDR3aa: CASSYRGLTEAFF; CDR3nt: TGTGCCAGCAGTTACAGGGGGCTCACTGAAGCTTTCTTT
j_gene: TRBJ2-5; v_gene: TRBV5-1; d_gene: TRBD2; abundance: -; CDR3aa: CASRWRAGVDLTLETQYF; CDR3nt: TGCGCCAGCAGATGGCGGGCGGGAGTTGACCTAACCTTAGAGACCCAGTACTTC
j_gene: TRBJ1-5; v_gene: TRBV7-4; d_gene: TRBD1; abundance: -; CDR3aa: CASSLDSGGQKGPQHF; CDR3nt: TGTGCCAGCAGCTTAGACTCAGGGGGTCAGAAGGGGCCCCAGCATTTT
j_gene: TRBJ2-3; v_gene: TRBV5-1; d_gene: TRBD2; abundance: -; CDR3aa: CASSLGLAVSTDTQYF; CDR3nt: TGCGCCAGCAGCTTGGGACTAGCAGTTAGCACAGATACGCAGTATTTT
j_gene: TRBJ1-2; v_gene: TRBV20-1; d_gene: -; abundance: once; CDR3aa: CSAHTRGVYTF; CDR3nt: TGCAGTGCCCACACCCGGGGTGTCTACACCTTC